This T cell receptor beta chain was obtained from a study of blood T cell repertoires in COVID-19. Data came from immunoSEQ multiplex PCR; TCRdb stores just in-frame clones and leaves some out. The sample has around 200,000 clones; roughly 85% are singletons. A few counts support this clone. The CDR3 runs to 19 residues. The J segment lost 0 bases and the V segment lost 1 base, leaving 13 bases of the junction unmatched. The germline V gene has CDR1 SGHRS and CDR2 YFSETQ. This TCR was recovered from a man aged 35 to 55 who had recovered from COVID-19. The sample comprised PBMCs or T cells enriched from blood (not recorded which). The J gene is TRBJ2-1, the V gene TRBV5-1; 7 nucleotides align to TRBD2. CDR3 DNA sequence: TGCGCCAGCAGCTTGCAGGCTAGCGGATACCTAAGCTCCTACAATGAGCAGTTCTTC. Amino acid sequence: CASSLQASGYLSSYNEQFF.